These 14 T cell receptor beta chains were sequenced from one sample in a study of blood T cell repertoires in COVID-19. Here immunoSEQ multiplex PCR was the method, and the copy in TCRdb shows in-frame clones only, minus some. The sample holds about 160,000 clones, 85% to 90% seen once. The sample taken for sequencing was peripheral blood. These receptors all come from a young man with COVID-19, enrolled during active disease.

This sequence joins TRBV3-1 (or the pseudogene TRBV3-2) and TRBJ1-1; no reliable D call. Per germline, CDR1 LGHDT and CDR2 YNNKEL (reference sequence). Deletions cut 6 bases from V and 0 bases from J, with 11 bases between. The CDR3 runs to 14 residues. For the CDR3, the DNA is TGTGCCAGCAGTCGTACAGAAATGAACACTGAAGCTTTCTTT. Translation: CASSRTEMNTEAFF.

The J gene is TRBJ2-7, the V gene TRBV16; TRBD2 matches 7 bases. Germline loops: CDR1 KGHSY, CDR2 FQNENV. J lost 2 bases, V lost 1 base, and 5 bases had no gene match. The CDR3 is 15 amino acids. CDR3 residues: CASSQYAGETYEQYF. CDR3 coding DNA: TGTGCCAGCAGCCAATATGCGGGGGAAACCTACGAGCAGTACTTC.

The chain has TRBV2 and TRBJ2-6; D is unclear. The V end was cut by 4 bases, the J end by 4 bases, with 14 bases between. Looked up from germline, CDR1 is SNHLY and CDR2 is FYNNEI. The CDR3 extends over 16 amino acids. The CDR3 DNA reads TGTGCCAGCAGTGTCGGAAGAGGTACCGGGGCCAACGTCCTGACTTTC. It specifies CASSVGRGTGANVLTF.

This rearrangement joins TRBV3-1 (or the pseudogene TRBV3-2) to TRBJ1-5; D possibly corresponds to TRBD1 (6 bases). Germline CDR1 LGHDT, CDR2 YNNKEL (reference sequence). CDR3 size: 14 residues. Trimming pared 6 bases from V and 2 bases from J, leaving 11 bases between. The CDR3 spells CASRKQGRNQPQHF. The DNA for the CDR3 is TGTGCCAGCAGAAAACAGGGCCGCAATCAGCCCCAGCATTTT.

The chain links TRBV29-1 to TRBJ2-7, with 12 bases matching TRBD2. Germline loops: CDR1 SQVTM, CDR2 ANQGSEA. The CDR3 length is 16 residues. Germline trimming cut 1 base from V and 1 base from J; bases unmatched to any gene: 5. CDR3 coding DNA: TGCAGCGTTGAAGGAGGGACTAGCGGGCGATCCTACGAGCAGTACTTC. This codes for CSVEGGTSGRSYEQYF.

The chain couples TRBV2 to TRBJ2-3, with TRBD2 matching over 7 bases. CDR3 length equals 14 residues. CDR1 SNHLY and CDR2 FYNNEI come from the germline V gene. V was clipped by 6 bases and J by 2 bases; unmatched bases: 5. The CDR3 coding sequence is TGTGCCAGCAGGGCTAGCGGACTCACAGATACGCAGTATTTT. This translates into CASRASGLTDTQYF.

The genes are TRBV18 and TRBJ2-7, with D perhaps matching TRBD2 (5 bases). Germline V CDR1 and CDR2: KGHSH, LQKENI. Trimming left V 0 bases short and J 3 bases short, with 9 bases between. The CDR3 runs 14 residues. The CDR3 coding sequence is TGTGCCAGCTCACCACCTACTAGAGTCTACGAGCAGTACTTC. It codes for CASSPPTRVYEQYF.

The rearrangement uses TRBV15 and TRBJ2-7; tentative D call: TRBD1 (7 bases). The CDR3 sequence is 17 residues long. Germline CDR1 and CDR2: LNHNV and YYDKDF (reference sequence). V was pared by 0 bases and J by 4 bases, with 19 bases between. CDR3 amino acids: CATSRDPRDRDFYEQYF. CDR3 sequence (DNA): TGTGCCACCAGCAGAGATCCTCGAGACAGGGACTTTTACGAGCAGTACTTC.

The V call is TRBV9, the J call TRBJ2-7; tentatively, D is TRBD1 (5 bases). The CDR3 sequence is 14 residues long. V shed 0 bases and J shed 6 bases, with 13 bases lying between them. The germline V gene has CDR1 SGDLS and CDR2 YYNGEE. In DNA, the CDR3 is TGTGCCAGCAGCGTAGACTATGGGGCTCTCGAGCAGTACTTC. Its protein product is CASSVDYGALEQYF. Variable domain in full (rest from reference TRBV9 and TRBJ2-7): DSGVTQTPKHLITATGQRVTLRCSPRSGDLSVYWYQQSLDQGLQFLIQYYNGEERAKGNILERFSAQQFPDLHSELNLSSLELGDSALYFCASSVDYGALEQYFGPGTRLTVT.

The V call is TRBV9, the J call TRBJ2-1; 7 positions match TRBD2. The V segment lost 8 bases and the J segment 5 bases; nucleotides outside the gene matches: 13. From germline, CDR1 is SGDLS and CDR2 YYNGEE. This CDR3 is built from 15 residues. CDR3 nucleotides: TGTGCCAGTTCCTGGGCTAAAGGACTAGACAATGAGCAGTTCTTC. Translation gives CASSWAKGLDNEQFF. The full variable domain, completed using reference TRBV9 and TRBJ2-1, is DSGVTQTPKHLITATGQRVTLRCSPRSGDLSVYWYQQSLDQGLQFLIQYYNGEERAKGNILERFSAQQFPDLHSELNLSSLELGDSALYFCASSWAKGLDNEQFFGPGTRLTVL.

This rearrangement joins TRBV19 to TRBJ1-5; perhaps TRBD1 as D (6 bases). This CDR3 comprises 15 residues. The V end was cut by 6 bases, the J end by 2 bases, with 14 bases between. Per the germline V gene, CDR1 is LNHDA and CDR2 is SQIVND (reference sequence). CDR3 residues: CASREYRVGNQPQHF. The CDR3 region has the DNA TGTGCCAGTAGGGAATACAGGGTCGGCAATCAGCCCCAGCATTTT.

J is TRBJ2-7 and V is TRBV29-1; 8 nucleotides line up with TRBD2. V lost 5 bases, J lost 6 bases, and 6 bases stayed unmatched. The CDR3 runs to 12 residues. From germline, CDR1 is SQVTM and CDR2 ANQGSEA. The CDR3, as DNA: TGCAGCGTTTCGCGGGGGGCAGGCGAGCAGTACTTC. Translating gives CSVSRGAGEQYF.

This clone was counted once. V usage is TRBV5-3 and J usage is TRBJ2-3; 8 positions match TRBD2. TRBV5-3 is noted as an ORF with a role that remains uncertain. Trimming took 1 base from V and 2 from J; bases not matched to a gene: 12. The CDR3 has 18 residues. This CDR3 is CARSLRGATSEDTDTQYF. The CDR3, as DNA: TGTGCCAGAAGCTTGCGTGGGGCGACTAGCGAGGACACAGATACGCAGTATTTT.

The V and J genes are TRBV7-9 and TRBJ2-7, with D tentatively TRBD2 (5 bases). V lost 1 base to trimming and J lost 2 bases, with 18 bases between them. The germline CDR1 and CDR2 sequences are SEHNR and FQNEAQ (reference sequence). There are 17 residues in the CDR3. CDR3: CASSLGGTVGLTYEQYF. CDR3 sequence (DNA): TGTGCCAGCAGCTTAGGAGGTACAGTTGGACTTACCTACGAGCAGTACTTC.